The rows below give T cell receptor beta chains drawn from one sample of a study of blood T cells in healthy people across ages. TCRdb passed the 5' RACE reads through MiXCR, listing each CDR3 protein once. Counted here are 650,000 to 1,000,000 distinct CDR3 sequences, under 40% occurring once; the ten biggest clones make up 10% to 15%. The material sequenced was blood. The receptors were sampled from a man between 18 and 35 years old in good health. Both conserved end residues are part of each CDR3. D genes are given only for firm matches. Clone size, where shown, is once, few, many, or a class for clones that have expanded.

NA	NA	TRBJ2-1	TRBV9	12	CASSEGGDEQFF	TGTGCCAGCAGCGAAGGGGGGGATGAGCAGTTCTTC
many	NA	TRBJ2-3	TRBV29-1	14	CSVEGDSSTDTQYF	TGCAGCGTTGAAGGGGACTCTAGCACAGATACGCAGTATTTT
NA	NA	TRBJ1-2	TRBV5-1	14	CASSSETPGTGYTF	TGCGCCAGCAGCTCCGAAACCCCAGGGACTGGCTACACCTTC
few	NA	TRBJ2-2	TRBV29-1	13	CSVTGGDTGELFF	TGCAGCGTCACAGGGGGGGACACCGGGGAGCTGTTTTTT
many	NA	TRBJ1-2	TRBV12-3/TRBV12-4	13	CASRDGPNYGYTF	TGTGCCAGCAGGGACGGACCTAACTATGGCTACACCTTC
NA	NA	TRBJ2-2	TRBV5-1	17	CASSLWEVQINTGELFF	TGCGCCAGCAGCTTGTGGGAGGTTCAGATAAACACCGGGGAGCTGTTTTTT
NA	NA	TRBJ2-7	TRBV14	17	CASSQSYAIGFAYEQYF	TGTGCCAGCAGCCAGTCCTATGCGATAGGGTTTGCCTACGAGCAGTACTTC
NA	NA	TRBJ2-1	TRBV29-1	11	CSVRHTNEQFF	TGCAGCGTGAGACACACCAATGAGCAGTTCTTC
NA	TRBD1	TRBJ1-3	TRBV29-1	14	CSVVGGPSGNTIYF	TGCAGCGTTGTAGGGGGCCCCTCTGGAAACACCATATATTTT
NA	NA	TRBJ1-6	TRBV4-3	14	CASSQDSGGSPLHF	TGCGCCAGCAGCCAAGACTCCGGGGGATCACCCCTCCACTTT
NA	TRBD2	TRBJ2-3	TRBV29-1	14	CSVRTSGRLDTQYF	TGCAGCGTTAGGACTAGCGGTCGTCTAGATACGCAGTATTTT
NA	NA	TRBJ2-3	TRBV3-1	15	CASSLSGERKDTQYF	TGTGCCAGCAGCTTATCAGGGGAGAGGAAAGATACGCAGTATTTT
NA	NA	TRBJ2-7	TRBV5-1	15	CASSWNTGPTYEQYF	TGCGCCAGCAGCTGGAATACCGGGCCGACCTACGAGCAGTACTTC
few	NA	TRBJ2-3	TRBV18	14	CASSPGTPRDTQYF	TGTGCCAGCTCACCAGGGACCCCGAGGGATACGCAGTATTTT
NA	TRBD1	TRBJ1-2	TRBV7-2	16	CASSPKGTGMDYGYTF	TGTGCCAGCAGCCCAAAGGGGACAGGGATGGACTATGGCTACACCTTC
few	NA	TRBJ2-2	TRBV7-2	13	CASSLAVTGELFF	TGTGCCAGCAGCTTAGCGGTCACCGGGGAGCTGTTTTTT
NA	NA	TRBJ1-1	TRBV20-1	13	CSAKDELNTEAFF	TGCAGTGCTAAAGATGAGCTGAACACTGAAGCTTTCTTT
NA	TRBD1	TRBJ2-1	TRBV29-1	15	CSVGRGQGLTSSEFF	TGCAGCGTCGGAAGGGGACAGGGACTGACGTCGAGTGAGTTCTTC
NA	TRBD1	TRBJ1-1	TRBV10-3	14	CAIKSGQGDTEAFF	TGTGCCATAAAAAGTGGACAGGGAGACACTGAAGCTTTCTTT
NA	NA	TRBJ2-3	TRBV12-3/TRBV12-4	15	CASTQSPMTTDTQYF	TGTGCCAGCACCCAAAGCCCGATGACCACAGATACGCAGTATTTT
NA	TRBD1	TRBJ1-5	TRBV19	14	CASETGTGNQPQHF	TGTGCCAGTGAGACCGGGACAGGCAATCAGCCCCAGCATTTT
NA	NA	TRBJ1-1	TRBV18	14	CASSPRMGLDEAFF	TGTGCCAGCTCACCAAGGATGGGCCTAGATGAAGCTTTCTTT
NA	NA	TRBJ1-2	TRBV4-3	15	CASSQRLGSNYGYTF	TGCGCCAGCAGCCAAAGACTGGGATCTAACTATGGCTACACCTTC